This TCR beta chain was recovered during a study of blood T cell repertoires in COVID-19. The CDR3 runs 15 residues. Trimming removed 6 bases at V and 5 bases at J, with 17 bases between. The V gene's germline CDR1 is MNHEY and CDR2 SVGAGI. Original handling: From reference gene primer amplification, estimates of nucleated cell counts were derived. Here immunoSEQ multiplex PCR was the method, and the copy in TCRdb shows in-frame clones only, minus some. V and J calls and clone size are those listed in that table; D and trimming were worked out from the DNA. Here the sample spans approximately 350,000 clones, approximately 82% being singletons.

The sample consisted of peripheral blood. V is TRBV6-5 and J is TRBJ1-5; D is perhaps TRBD1 (6 bases). The sequence came from a man aged 25 to 40 with active or convalescent COVID-19. In DNA form, the CDR3 reads TGTGCCAGCAGGTTTTACAGGGCGCTGGATCAGCCCCAGCATTTT. Translated: CASRFYRALDQPQHF.